The present TCR beta chain was sequenced within a study of T cells expressing NK-cell markers. TCRdb reprocessed the 5' RACE reads, with one entry per CDR3 protein and no DNA. The sample spans some 300,000 distinct CDR3 sequences; the ten largest clones claim 0.39%. CDR3 length: 15 residues. The germline V gene encodes CDR1 MDHEN and CDR2 SYDVKM. The chain recombines TRBV28 with TRBJ2-3; as DNA is missing, the TRBD1 call by TCRdb cannot be tested. The source material was blood T cells: a sorted CD56 or NKG2C T cell subset, CD4+ or CD8+ T cells, or bulk PBMC T cells (not recorded which). The receptor's source is a man aged 18 to 29 in good health. This CDR3 is CASTSWAAPTDTQYF.